What follows describes a single T cell receptor (beta chain). Antigen unknown. The data originate from a study of shared clonotypes between healthy human individuals. Study-level points and caveats: It was anticipated that sequencing depth would influence how many clonotypes donors shared.

Sequencing used immunoSEQ multiplex PCR; TCRdb keeps in-frame clones, though not all of them. Of 1,100,000 or so clones listed, about 80% were seen once; the top ten hold 0.4% to 0.55%. The germline CDR1 and CDR2 sequences are GTSNPN and SVGIG (reference sequence). The CDR3 is 14 residues long. V lost 3 bases and J lost 5; bases outside the gene matches: 6. The TCR sequence derives from a young man in good health. Some clones in this sample may be carry-over from other donors' samples. The sequencing sample was made of memory CD4+ T cells from PBMCs. Subset denoted: CD45RA-negative fraction. V gene TRBV30 combines with J gene TRBJ2-3; TRBD2 matches 9 bases. CDR3 DNA sequence: TGTGCCTGGAGGGGTAGCGGGAGTAGAGATACGCAGTATTTT. Encoded protein: CAWRGSGSRDTQYF.